Listed below are T cell receptor beta chains from one sample, sequenced in a study of Graves' ophthalmopathy and Graves' hyperthyroidism. TCRdb ran MiXCR on the multiplex PCR reads and lists one entry per CDR3 protein. The sample has approximately 700,000 distinct CDR3 sequences, about 41% seen once; the top ten hold more than 2.5%. The specimen was peripheral blood. The receptors shown here come from an adult man with Graves' ophthalmopathy. Both conserved end residues are part of each CDR3. Each record gives: clone size, D gene, V gene, J gene, CDR3 DNA, CDR3 protein. A D gene is named only where the DNA matches it firmly. Size tells how often a clone was seen (once, few, many) or the class of an expanded clone, and some rows leave it out.

few,NA,TRBV7-9,TRBJ1-1,TGTGCCAGCAGCTTAGTTTCGATTATTTACAGGTTGAACACTGAAGCTTTCTTT,CASSLVSIIYRLNTEAFF
few,NA,TRBV6-1,TRBJ1-4,TGTGCCAGCAGCTACGGGCTAGACGCAACTAATGAAAAACTGTTTTTT,CASSYGLDATNEKLFF
NA,TRBD1,TRBV7-6,TRBJ1-1,TGTGCCAGCAGCTCCGGGACAGGCACTGAAGCTCTCTTT,CASSSGTGTEALF
many,NA,TRBV13,TRBJ1-3,TGTGCCAGCAGCTTTACTGCAAACACCATATATTTT,CASSFTANTIYF
NA,NA,TRBV10-2,TRBJ1-1,TGCGCCAGCGGGAGCCTAGAAACTGAAGCTTTCTTT,CASGSLETEAFF
once,TRBD1,TRBV10-3,TRBJ1-2,TGTGCCATCAGTCCACAGGGACAGGGAAGGATAGGCTACACCTTC,CAISPQGQGRIGYTF
NA,NA,TRBV10-3,TRBJ1-5,TGTGCCAGCAGTTACGGGGTCCCGGGCAATCAGCCCCAGCATTTT,CASSYGVPGNQPQHF
many,TRBD2,TRBV7-9,TRBJ2-7,TGTGCCAGCAGCTATAGCGGGAGTGGCTCCTACGAGCAGTACTTC,CASSYSGSGSYEQYF
NA,NA,TRBV7-6,TRBJ2-5,TGTGCCAGCAGCTTACGGGGACGGGGACAAGAGACCCAGTACTTC,CASSLRGRGQETQYF
NA,NA,TRBV10-3,TRBJ1-1,TGTGCCATCAGTGAGTGGAGGGGCCAGACCATGAACACTGTAGCTTTCTTT,CAISEWRGQTMNTVAFF
many,TRBD2,TRBV7-2,TRBJ2-7,TGTGCCAGCAGGCCTGCCGGAACGGGGGGGTCCTACGAGCAGTACTTC,CASRPAGTGGSYEQYF
NA,NA,TRBV20-1,TRBJ2-7,TGCAGTGCTAGAGATGAGAAAGGGGAGTACGAACAGTACTTC,CSARDEKGEYEQYF
NA,TRBD2,TRBV15,TRBJ2-5,TGTGCCACCAGCTCAAAGTCACTAGCGGGGTCAAAAGAGACCCAGTACTTC,CATSSKSLAGSKETQYF
many,NA,TRBV7-9,TRBJ1-1,TGTGCCAGCAGCCTGGGAGGGTATGAAGCTTTCTTT,CASSLGGYEAFF
many,TRBD1,TRBV19,TRBJ1-2,TGTGCCAGTAATGGACAGGGGGTCACAGGCTACACCTTC,CASNGQGVTGYTF
NA,NA,TRBV5-1,TRBJ2-5,TGCGCCAGCAGCTTGGAGGCAGGGCTTTCGGAGACCCAGTACTTC,CASSLEAGLSETQYF
many,NA,TRBV12-3/TRBV12-4,TRBJ1-2,TGTGCCAGCGCAGTGGACTATGGCTACACCTTC,CASAVDYGYTF
once,NA,TRBV2,TRBJ2-7,TGTGCCAGCAGTCTAAAATCAGACAGGTACGAGCAGTACTTC,CASSLKSDRYEQYF
many,NA,TRBV7-9,TRBJ1-3,TGTGCCAGCAGCTTAGTTTCCAGCTCTGGAAACACCATATATTTT,CASSLVSSSGNTIYF
NA,NA,TRBV5-4,TRBJ1-1,TGTGCCAGCTCACCAGGCGGGGGGCGAATGAACACTGAAGCTTTCTTT,CASSPGGGRMNTEAFF
NA,TRBD1,TRBV7-8,TRBJ2-7,TGTGCCAGCAGCCCGGGACAGGCAGGAGCCTACGAGCAGTACTTC,CASSPGQAGAYEQYF
NA,TRBD1,TRBV20-1,TRBJ1-1,TGCAGTGCTATAAGGACAGGGGTGCGTGAGCAGTTCTTT,CSAIRTGVREQFF
NA,TRBD1,TRBV30,TRBJ1-5,TGTGCCTGGAGTGGACAGGGACCCAATCAGCCCCAGCATTTT,CAWSGQGPNQPQHF
few,TRBD2,TRBV10-3,TRBJ2-7,TGTGCCAGCAGTTACTCGGGACTAGCAAACTACGAGCAGTACTTC,CASSYSGLANYEQYF
NA,NA,TRBV24-1,TRBJ2-6,TGTGCCACCAGTGATCCCCAGGGCCCTGGGGCCAACGTCCTGACTTTC,CATSDPQGPGANVLTF
NA,NA,TRBV15,TRBJ1-4,TGTGCCACCAGCAGAAAGGAGGCCGAAAAACTGTTTTTT,CATSRKEAEKLFF
NA,TRBD2,TRBV9,TRBJ2-7,TGTGCCAGCAGCGTCAAATCTAGCGGGAGCCCCCCCCAGGTCTACGAGCAGTACTTC,CASSVKSSGSPPQVYEQYF
many,NA,TRBV24-1,TRBJ1-1,TGTGCCACCAGTGCCGAAGGGGACACTGAAGCTTTCTTT,CATSAEGDTEAFF
many,TRBD2,TRBV29-1,TRBJ2-7,TGCAGCGTTGTGGCTAGCGGGGGGGATTCCTACGAGCAGTACTTC,CSVVASGGDSYEQYF
many,NA,TRBV4-3,TRBJ2-7,TGCGCCAGCAGCCACCCGTACTCCTACGAGCAGTACTTC,CASSHPYSYEQYF
many,TRBD1,TRBV24-1,TRBJ1-4,TGTGCCACCAGTGATTTATTGACAGGGGCAACTAATGAAAAACTGTTTTTT,CATSDLLTGATNEKLFF
many,TRBD1,TRBV20-1,TRBJ1-5,TGCAGTGCTACGGGACAGGGAAACAATCAGCCCCAGCATTTT,CSATGQGNNQPQHF
NA,NA,TRBV7-9,TRBJ2-7,TGTGCCAGCAGCTTCACCGGGACATCGCGGGGCTACGAGCAGTACTTC,CASSFTGTSRGYEQYF
many,TRBD1,TRBV29-1,TRBJ1-4,TGCAGCGTTGTAGAGACAGGGATTAATGAAAAACTGTTTTTT,CSVVETGINEKLFF
many,NA,TRBV5-1,TRBJ1-4,TGCGCCAGCAGCTTGGCCGTTAGGACAGAACCTGAAAAACTGTTTTTT,CASSLAVRTEPEKLFF
few,NA,TRBV12-3/TRBV12-4,TRBJ1-2,TGTGCCAGCAGTTTTGGGACCGGGGGAGGGCACAGGGACTACACCTTC,CASSFGTGGGHRDYTF
NA,TRBD2,TRBV19,TRBJ2-7,TGTGCCAGTAGTGCTTATCTAGCGGGGGGCAACGAGCAGTACTTC,CASSAYLAGGNEQYF
many,TRBD2,TRBV29-1,TRBJ2-5,TGCAGCGCCGCCGGGACTAGCGCACTACAAGAGACCCAGTACTTC,CSAAGTSALQETQYF
NA,TRBD2,TRBV4-1,TRBJ2-6,TGCGCCAGCAGTTCGGGGGGAGGGGCAGGGTTAAGAAGTGGGGCCAACGTCCTGACTTTC,CASSSGGGAGLRSGANVLTF
NA,TRBD1,TRBV5-4,TRBJ1-3,TGTGCCAGCAGCTTGGACAGGGGTTTTGGAAACACCATATATTTT,CASSLDRGFGNTIYF
NA,TRBD2,TRBV29-1,TRBJ2-5,TGCAGCTTAGGCGGGTTTAGCGGGGTAGAGACCCAGTACTTC,CSLGGFSGVETQYF
NA,NA,TRBV29-1,TRBJ2-7,TGCAGCGTTGGAGAGTTCGGGGAGCAGTACTTC,CSVGEFGEQYF
NA,NA,TRBV7-9,TRBJ2-3,TGTGCCAGCAGCTCTGGCAGCGGGCGGAGCCCAGATACGCAGTATTTT,CASSSGSGRSPDTQYF
NA,NA,TRBV5-4,TRBJ2-1,TGTGCCAGCAGCGCCCTACGAGGCGGAGCCTCCTACAATGAGCAGTTCTTC,CASSALRGGASYNEQFF
NA,NA,TRBV10-3,TRBJ2-5,TGTGCCATCAGTGAGACTGGGGGGGCAGGGACCCAGTACTTC,CAISETGGAGTQYF
NA,TRBD1,TRBV4-3,TRBJ2-6,TGCGCCAGCAGTCCGGGACAGGGGGCTTCTGGGGCCAACGTCCTGACTTTC,CASSPGQGASGANVLTF
NA,TRBD1,TRBV25-1,TRBJ1-2,TGTGCCAGCAGTGCTAGGTCCGGGACAGACTATGGCTACACCTTC,CASSARSGTDYGYTF
few,TRBD1,TRBV7-2,TRBJ1-5,TGTGCCAGCAGCAAATTGCAAGGGGGCAACAATCAGCCCCAGCATTTT,CASSKLQGGNNQPQHF
many,NA,TRBV10-3,TRBJ1-2,TGTGCCATCAGTGAGTCGAGAGCGGGCAGTCGGGGCTACACCTTC,CAISESRAGSRGYTF
many,TRBD1,TRBV10-3,TRBJ1-5,TGTGCCGTTACACAGGGGGCCGGTCAGCCCCAGCATTTT,CAVTQGAGQPQHF
many,TRBD2,TRBV19,TRBJ2-2,TGTGCCAGTAGTGTCCTGGAGCGGGGCGCCGGGGAGCTGTTTTTT,CASSVLERGAGELFF
many,NA,TRBV10-2,TRBJ1-2,TGCGCCAGCAGTGAATACACTTTAGCTAACTATGGCTACACCTTC,CASSEYTLANYGYTF
many,TRBD2,TRBV24-1,TRBJ2-1,TGTGCCACCAGTGATCCTGGGTCTAGCGGGGGTAATGAGCAGTTCTTC,CATSDPGSSGGNEQFF
few,TRBD2,TRBV11-1,TRBJ2-7,TGTGCCAGCAGCAGAACCGGGACTAGCCCCTACGAGCAGTACTTC,CASSRTGTSPYEQYF
NA,TRBD1,TRBV7-2,TRBJ2-7,TGTGCCAGCAGCTATCCCCGGGACAGAACTAACAAAGGGAATCCCTACGAGCAGTACTTC,CASSYPRDRTNKGNPYEQYF
many,TRBD1,TRBV7-8,TRBJ1-2,TGTGCCAGCAGCCCCGACAGGGTCTATGGCTACACCTTC,CASSPDRVYGYTF
few,NA,TRBV20-1,TRBJ2-5,TGCAGTGCTAGAGACTTGTACCAAGAGACCCAGTACTTC,CSARDLYQETQYF